These T cell receptor beta chains were read from a single sample in a study of blood T cell repertoires in COVID-19. The repertoire was sequenced with immunoSEQ multiplex PCR; TCRdb's copy has only in-frame clones and lacks some. The sample yields a few hundred thousand clones, roughly 80% seen once. Sample: peripheral blood. Receptors originate from a woman aged 80 or older with acute or convalescent COVID-19. Both conserved end residues are part of each CDR3. The D gene is left open where the match is weak.

v_gene	j_gene	d_gene	CDR3aa
TRBV2	TRBJ1-5	.	CASRSTGNQPQHF
TRBV9	TRBJ1-3	.	CASSVHQGLVTALYF
TRBV2	TRBJ2-7	.	CASSVVFEQYF
TRBV6-2/TRBV6-3	TRBJ2-1	TRBD2	CASSWAGGPVEQFF
TRBV12-3/TRBV12-4	TRBJ1-2	.	CASSLGGLYGYTF
TRBV6-2/TRBV6-3	TRBJ1-1	.	CASSYPGVRGTEAFF
TRBV5-5	TRBJ1-1	.	CASSNEWGTEAFF
TRBV11-3	TRBJ1-1	TRBD1	CASSPQRQGATEAFF
TRBV6-4	TRBJ2-2	TRBD2	CASSVLAGAGELFF
TRBV9	TRBJ2-3	TRBD2	CASSAPGTSIADTQYF
TRBV10-3	TRBJ1-5	TRBD1	CAISGTGGGSNQPQHF
TRBV7-2	TRBJ1-2	.	CASSLATQGGYGYTF
TRBV5-6	TRBJ2-2	.	CASSPTAANTGELFF
TRBV5-1	TRBJ2-5	.	CASSFPGEETQYF
TRBV12-3/TRBV12-4	TRBJ1-1	.	CASSLDSYNEAFF
TRBV7-2	TRBJ2-3	.	CASSLALITDTQYF
TRBV5-4	TRBJ2-2	.	CASSFRGANTGELFF